This T cell receptor beta chain was captured by sequencing in a study of T cell responses to AZD1222 COVID-19 vaccine. About this clone itself: Its antigen is still unknown.

Assay: immunoSEQ multiplex PCR; the TCRdb copy retains only in-frame clones and omits some. The sample carries approximately 110,000 clones, around 83% recorded once. The study, taken as a whole, reports: The breadth and depth of Spike-specific TCRs increased once two AZD1222 doses had been given. Only a handful of people who got AZD1222 tested seropositive at baseline.

Sequenced material: peripheral blood, taken 28 days after the second AZD1222 dose. The receptor was derived from an adult who received the AZD1222 COVID-19 vaccine.

This chain's CDR3 is CATLGVETQYF. The CDR3 DNA follows: TGTGCCACCCTAGGTGTAGAGACCCAGTACTTC. This sequence joins TRBV2 and TRBJ2-5; D is uncertain. CDR1 SNHLY and CDR2 FYNNEI come from the germline V gene. V was cut by 10 bases and J by 4 bases, with 10 bases left in between. The CDR3 runs to 11 residues.